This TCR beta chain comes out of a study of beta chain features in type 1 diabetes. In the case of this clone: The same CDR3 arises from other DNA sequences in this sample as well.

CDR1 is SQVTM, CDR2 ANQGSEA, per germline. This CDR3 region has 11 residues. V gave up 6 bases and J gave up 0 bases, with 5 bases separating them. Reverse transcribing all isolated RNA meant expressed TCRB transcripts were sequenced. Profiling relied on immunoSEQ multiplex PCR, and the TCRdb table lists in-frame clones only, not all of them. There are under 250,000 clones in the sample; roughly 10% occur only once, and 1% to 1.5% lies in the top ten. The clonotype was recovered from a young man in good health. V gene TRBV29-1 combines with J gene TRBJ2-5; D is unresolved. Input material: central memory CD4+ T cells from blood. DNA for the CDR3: TGCAGCGTGGGCTACCAAGAGACCCAGTACTTC. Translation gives CSVGYQETQYF.